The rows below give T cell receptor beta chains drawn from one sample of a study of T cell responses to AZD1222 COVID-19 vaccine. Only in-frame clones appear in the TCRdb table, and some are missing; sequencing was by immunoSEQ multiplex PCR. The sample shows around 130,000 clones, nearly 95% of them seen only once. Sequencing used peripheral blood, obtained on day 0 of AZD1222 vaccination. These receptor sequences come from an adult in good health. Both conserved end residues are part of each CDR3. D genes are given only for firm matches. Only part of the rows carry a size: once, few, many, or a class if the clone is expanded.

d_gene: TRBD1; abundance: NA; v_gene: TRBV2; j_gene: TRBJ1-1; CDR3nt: TGTGCCAGCACACGACAGGGAAACACTGAAGCTTTCTTT; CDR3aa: CASTRQGNTEAFF
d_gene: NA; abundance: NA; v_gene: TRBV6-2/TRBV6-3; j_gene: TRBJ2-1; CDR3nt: TGTGCCAGCAGCCTCTACAGGGAAAGACTAGAGAATGAGCAGTTCTTC; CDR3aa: CASSLYRERLENEQFF
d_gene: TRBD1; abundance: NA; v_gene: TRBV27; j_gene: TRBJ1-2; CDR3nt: TGTGCCAGCAGTTCACTCGGGACAGGGAAAGGATCCGGTGGCTACACCTTC; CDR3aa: CASSSLGTGKGSGGYTF
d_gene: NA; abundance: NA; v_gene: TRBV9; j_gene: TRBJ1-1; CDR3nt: TGTGCCAGCAGCCCCCGTCTTGGGGCTTTGAACACTGAAGCTTTCTTT; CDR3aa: CASSPRLGALNTEAFF
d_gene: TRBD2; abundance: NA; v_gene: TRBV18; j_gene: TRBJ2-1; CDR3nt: TGTGCCAGCTCTCCTAGACTAGCGGGGGCCAATGAGCAGTTCTTC; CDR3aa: CASSPRLAGANEQFF
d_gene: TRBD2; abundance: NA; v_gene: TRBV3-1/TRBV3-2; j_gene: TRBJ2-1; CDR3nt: TGTGCCAGCAGCCAAGTGTGGGAGGGTTACAATGAGCAGTTCTTC; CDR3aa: CASSQVWEGYNEQFF
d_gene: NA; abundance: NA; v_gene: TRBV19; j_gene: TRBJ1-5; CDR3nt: TGTGCCAGTAGTTCGGACAAAGTTAGGAATCAGCCCCAGCATTTT; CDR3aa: CASSSDKVRNQPQHF
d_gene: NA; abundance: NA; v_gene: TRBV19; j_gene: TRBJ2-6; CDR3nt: TGTGCCAGTAGTGACGGGACATACTTGACTTTC; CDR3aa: CASSDGTYLTF
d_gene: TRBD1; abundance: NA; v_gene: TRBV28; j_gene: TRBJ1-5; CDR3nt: TGTGCCAGCAGTTCCGGGACAGGGACCAGCAATCAGCCCCAGCATTTT; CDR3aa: CASSSGTGTSNQPQHF
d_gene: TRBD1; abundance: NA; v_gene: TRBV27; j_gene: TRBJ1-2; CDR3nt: TGTGCCAGCAGTTTTCAGGGGGCCAACTATGGCTACACCTTC; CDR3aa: CASSFQGANYGYTF
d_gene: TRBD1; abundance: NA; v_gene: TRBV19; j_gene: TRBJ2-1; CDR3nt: TGTGCCAGTAGTGACGGACAGGGGGCAAATGAGCAGTTCTTC; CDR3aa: CASSDGQGANEQFF
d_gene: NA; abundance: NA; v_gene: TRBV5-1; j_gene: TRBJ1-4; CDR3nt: TGCGCCAGCAGCTTGGGGGGTAAGGATGAAAAACTGTTTTTT; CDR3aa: CASSLGGKDEKLFF
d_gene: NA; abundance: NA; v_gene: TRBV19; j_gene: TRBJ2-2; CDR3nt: TGTGCCAGTAGTATAGTCGGAGAGAGCACCGGGGAGCTGTTTTTT; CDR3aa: CASSIVGESTGELFF
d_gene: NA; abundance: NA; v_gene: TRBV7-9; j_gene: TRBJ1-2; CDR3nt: TGTGCCAGCAGCCGCGGGATGGAAACTAACTATGGCTACACCTTC; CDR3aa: CASSRGMETNYGYTF
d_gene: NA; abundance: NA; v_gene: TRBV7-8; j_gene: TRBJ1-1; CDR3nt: TGTGCCAGCAGCCAAAACTTCGGGACGGCTAAAGCTTTCTTT; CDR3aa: CASSQNFGTAKAFF
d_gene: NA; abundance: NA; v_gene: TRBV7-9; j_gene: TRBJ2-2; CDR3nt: TGTGCCAGCAGCTTAGAGCTGTGGCGTAACACCGGGGAGCTGTTTTTT; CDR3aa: CASSLELWRNTGELFF
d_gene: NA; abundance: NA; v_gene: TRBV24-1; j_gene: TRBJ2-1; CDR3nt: TGTGCCACCAGTGATTCGTCAGGGGCCTACAATGAGCAGTTCTTC; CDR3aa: CATSDSSGAYNEQFF
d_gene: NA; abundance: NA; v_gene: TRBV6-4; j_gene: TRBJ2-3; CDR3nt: TGTGCCAGCACCGACGGGGCGCACACAGATACGCAGTATTTT; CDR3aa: CASTDGAHTDTQYF
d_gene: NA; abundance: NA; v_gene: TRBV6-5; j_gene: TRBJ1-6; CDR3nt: TGTGCCAGCAGTTTTGAGGGGCGGGGTGGTTCACCCCTCCACTTT; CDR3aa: CASSFEGRGGSPLHF
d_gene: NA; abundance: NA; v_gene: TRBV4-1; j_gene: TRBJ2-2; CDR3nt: TGCGCCAGCAGCCGCACCGGAGAGGGGGGAACCGGGGAGCTGTTTTTT; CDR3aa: CASSRTGEGGTGELFF
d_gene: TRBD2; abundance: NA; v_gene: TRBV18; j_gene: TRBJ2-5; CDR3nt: TGTGCCAGCTCACCCGTCCTCTTCGCGTCTAGCGGACGGCCCCAAGAGACCCAGTACTTC; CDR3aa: CASSPVLFASSGRPQETQYF
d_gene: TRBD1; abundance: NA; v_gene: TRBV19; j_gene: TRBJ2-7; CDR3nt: TGTGCCAGTAGTAGGGGACAGGAGACCCGATACGAGCAGTACTTC; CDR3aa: CASSRGQETRYEQYF
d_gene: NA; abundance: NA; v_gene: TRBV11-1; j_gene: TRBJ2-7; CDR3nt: TGTGCCAGCAGCTTATATACCTCCTACGAGCAGTACTTC; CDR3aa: CASSLYTSYEQYF
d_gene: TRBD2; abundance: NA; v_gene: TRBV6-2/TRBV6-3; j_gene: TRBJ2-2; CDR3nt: TGTGCCAGCATCCCGGGGCTAGCGGGAGGGCGGAGGGAGCTGTTTTTT; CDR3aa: CASIPGLAGGRRELFF
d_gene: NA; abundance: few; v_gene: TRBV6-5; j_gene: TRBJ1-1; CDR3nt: TGTGCCAGCAGTTACTCGACCCAGGGAGGGGTCACTGAAGCTTTCTTT; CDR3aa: CASSYSTQGGVTEAFF
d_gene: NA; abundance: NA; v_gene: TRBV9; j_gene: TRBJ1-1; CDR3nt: TGTGCCAGCAGCTTAGAGGGGGAAGCTGAAGCTTTCTTT; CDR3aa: CASSLEGEAEAFF
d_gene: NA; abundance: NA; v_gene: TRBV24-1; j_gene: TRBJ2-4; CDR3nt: TGTGCCACCAGTGAACCCCACCGGGGAAGCATTCAGTACTTC; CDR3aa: CATSEPHRGSIQYF
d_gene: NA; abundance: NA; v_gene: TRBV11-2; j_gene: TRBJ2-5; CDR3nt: TGTGCCAGCAGCGTTACCGGACCCCAAGAGACCCAGTACTTC; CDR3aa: CASSVTGPQETQYF
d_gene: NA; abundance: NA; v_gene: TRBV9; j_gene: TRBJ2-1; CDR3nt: TGTGCCAGCAGCTTCGGGTGCAGGTTCTTC; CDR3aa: CASSFGCRFF
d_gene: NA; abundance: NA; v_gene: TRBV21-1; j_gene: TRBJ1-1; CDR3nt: TGTGCCAGCAAACAGAAAGACACTGAAGCTTTCTTT; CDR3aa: CASKQKDTEAFF
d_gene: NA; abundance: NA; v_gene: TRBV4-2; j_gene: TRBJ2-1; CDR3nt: TGTGCCAGCAGCCATGCCGCCAGAGGTGAGCAGTTCTTC; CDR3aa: CASSHAARGEQFF
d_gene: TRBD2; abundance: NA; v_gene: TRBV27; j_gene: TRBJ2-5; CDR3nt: TGTGCCAGTAGCGGGACCCGGCCTGAAGAGACCCAGTACTTC; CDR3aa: CASSGTRPEETQYF
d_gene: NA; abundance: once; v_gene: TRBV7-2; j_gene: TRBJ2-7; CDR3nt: TGTGCCAGCAGCCACGCCTACGAGCAGTACTTC; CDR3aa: CASSHAYEQYF
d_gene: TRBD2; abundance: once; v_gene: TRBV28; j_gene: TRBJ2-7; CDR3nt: TGTGCCAGCAGTTTATATGCTAGCGGTACCTACGAGCAGTACTTC; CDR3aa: CASSLYASGTYEQYF
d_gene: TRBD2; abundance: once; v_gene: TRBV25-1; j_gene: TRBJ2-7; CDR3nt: TGTGCCAGCAGTGGTGGACTAGCGGGGGACTCCTACGAGCAGTACTTC; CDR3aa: CASSGGLAGDSYEQYF
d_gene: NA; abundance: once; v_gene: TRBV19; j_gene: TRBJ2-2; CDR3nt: TGTGCCAGTAGTATTCACATAAACACCGGGGAGCTGTTTTTT; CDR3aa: CASSIHINTGELFF
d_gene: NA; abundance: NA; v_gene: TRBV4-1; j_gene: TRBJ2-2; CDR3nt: TGCGCCAGCAGCCAAGGGTCCCGTCTAGCGTGGGGCACCGGGGAGCTGTTTTTT; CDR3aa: CASSQGSRLAWGTGELFF
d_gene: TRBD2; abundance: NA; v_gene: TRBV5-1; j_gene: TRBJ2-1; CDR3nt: TGCGCCAGCAGCTTGCATCTAGCGGGATTGAATGAGCAGTTCTTC; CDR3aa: CASSLHLAGLNEQFF
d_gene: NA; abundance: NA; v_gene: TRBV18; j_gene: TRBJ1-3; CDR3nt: TGTGCCAGCTCGTGGGGGGCTGGAAACACCATATATTTT; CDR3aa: CASSWGAGNTIYF